This entry describes one T cell receptor beta chain. This clonotype was detected only a few times. Which antigen it targets is not known. The input lacks base qualities; no much larger clone sits a single base away. The data originate from a study of blood T cells in healthy people across ages (dated by TCRdb to between 2014 and 2017). The study in broad terms: In model experiments, template switching captured about one uniquely barcoded TCR beta cDNA molecule for every two T cells. Age-related changes in TCR beta repertoire diversity were measured in the study by deep sequencing normalized with unique cDNA molecular identifiers. Four age groups were formed from the donors: young (average around 15 years), middle-aged (around 39), aged (under 70) and long-lived (about 80). To avoid experimental bias, donors of different ages were distributed randomly across sequencing lanes. Two additional independent replicas of 1 million unique cDNA reads from the same blood draw were analyzed for two donors (one aged 18 to 30 and one aged 80 or older). Study-level results and caveats: Observed TCR beta diversity per million T cells fell roughly linearly with age, and a significant reduction was already apparent by age roughly 40. The CMV infection status of donors was not known, potentially confounding age-related changes in expanded clonotypes. The percentage of naive T cells measured by flow cytometry correlated strongly with observed TCR beta diversity. Because profiling used bulk unsorted PBMCs, naive and antigen-experienced compartments could not be compared conclusively. The long-lived group showed more naive CD4+ T cells, fewer expanded clones and increased TCR diversity than the aged group, suggesting age selection. Estimates of total diversity based on one million sequenced T cells were considered lower bounds and underestimates.

The CDR3 contains 13 residues, cysteine and phenylalanine counted. Of the read, only the CDR3 DNA is kept; its 39 bases are in frame from base 1. V is reduced by 5 bases and J by 1 base, leaving a spacing of 11 bases between them. CDR1 and CDR2 were assigned from the germline V gene as SQVTM and ANQGSEA. The protocol used for the library was 5' RACE. TCRdb names Illumina HiSeq 2500 as the instrument used. The second PCR ran for roughly 7 to 11 cycles and used a J-beta primer mix along with a sample-barcoded 5' primer. A unique molecular identifier was introduced onto each TCR beta cDNA molecule by a template-switch 5' adaptor carrying 12 random nucleotides. Each sample yielded at least 3 million CDR3-containing paired-end reads. First-strand cDNA synthesis was performed from all RNA using the Mint cDNA synthesis kit, with priming by a TRBC-specific oligonucleotide. All cDNA was treated with uracil-DNA glycosylase and then went through a first 18-cycle PCR with the universal primers M1SS and BC2_uni_R. As for the authors' bioinformatics: For normalization, 1 million high-quality reads were randomly selected from each sample, with every read carrying a distinct molecular identifier. Reads with shared molecular identifiers were discarded instead of being binned into consensus sequences. CDR3 identification, clonotype clustering and error correction used MiTCR with a Q25 quality threshold and the strictest error-elimination algorithm. A nonparametric unseen species model with Euler transformation was used to estimate lower-bound total TCR beta diversity. TCRdb ran its own pipeline on the public reads, namely fastp trimming at Q25 and MiXCR clone calling, and kept in-frame beta chains. Under each unique CDR3 protein, matching rows form one entry showing the most common genes and DNA. The V and J calls were not made by the authors but by TCRdb's processing. The sample includes some 920,000 distinct CDR3 sequences, with roughly half observed a single time. The ten largest clonotypes hold 20% to 25% of the sample.

The 39 donors, aged about 6 to 100 years, were systemically healthy Caucasian individuals from Russia. About 9.6 milliliters of peripheral blood were collected from each donor into EDTA-treated Vacutainer tubes. PBMCs were isolated by Ficoll-Paque density-gradient centrifugation, with at least 7 million obtained per sample. Trizol reagent was used to extract total RNA from the PBMCs, yielding at least 6 micrograms per sample. For every donor, flow cytometry on a PBMC aliquot measured the percentage of naive CD45RAhigh/CD27high T cells. The TCR was taken from a woman in her fifties or sixties in good health. What was sequenced was blood. The sequence is built from TRBV29-1 and TRBJ2-5; the D gene cannot be resolved reliably. The CDR3 reads as follows: CSVRRAGQETQYF. At the DNA level, the sequence is TGCAGCGTTCGTCGGGCAGGCCAAGAGACCCAGTACTTC.